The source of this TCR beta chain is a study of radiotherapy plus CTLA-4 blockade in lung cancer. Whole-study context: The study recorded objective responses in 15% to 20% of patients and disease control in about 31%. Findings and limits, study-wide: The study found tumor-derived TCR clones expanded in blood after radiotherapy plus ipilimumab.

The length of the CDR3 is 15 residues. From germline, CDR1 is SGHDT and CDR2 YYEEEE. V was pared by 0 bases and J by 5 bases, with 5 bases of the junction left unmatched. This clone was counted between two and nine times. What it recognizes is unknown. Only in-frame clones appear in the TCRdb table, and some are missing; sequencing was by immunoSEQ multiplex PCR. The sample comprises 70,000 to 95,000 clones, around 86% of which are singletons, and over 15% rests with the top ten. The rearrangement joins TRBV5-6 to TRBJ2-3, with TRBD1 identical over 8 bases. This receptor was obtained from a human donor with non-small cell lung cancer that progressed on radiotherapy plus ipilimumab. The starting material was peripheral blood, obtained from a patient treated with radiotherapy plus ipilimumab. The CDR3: CASSLDRGVQDTQYF. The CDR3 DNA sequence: TGTGCCAGCAGCTTGGACAGGGGGGTCCAAGATACGCAGTATTTT.